The 3 T cell receptor beta chains reported below all come from one sample, sequenced in a study of CD8 T cells in Susac syndrome (dated by TCRdb to between 2019 and 2020). The library was built by means of the immunoSEQ multiplex PCR assay. RNA was extracted using the RNeasy kit, and about 0.5 to 1 ug of the RNA was reverse transcribed with random hexamers. TCRdb itself trimmed the public reads at Q25 with fastp, ran MiXCR and retained productive beta chains. Each CDR3 protein appears once, grouped with its most common genes and DNA. Counted in this sample were some 160,000 distinct CDR3 sequences; under 97% of them appeared once. Approximately 0.08% of the sample rests with the top ten. What was sequenced was CD4+ T cells from PBMCs. The receptors come from a human donor with Susac syndrome.

The chain combines TRBV29-1 with TRBJ2-1; tentative D call: TRBD2 (6 bases). Trimming cost V 4 bases and J 4 bases, with 11 bases left between them. The CDR3 runs 13 residues. Germline V gene lookup returns CDR1 SQVTM and CDR2 ANQGSEA. Here the CDR3 DNA reads TGCAGCGTTGGGGGAGGAGGGTACAATGAGCAGTTCTTC. Translating gives CSVGGGGYNEQFF.

Only one count was recorded for this clonotype. The CDR3 DNA reads as TGTGCCAGCAGTGGGGATATCTATGGCTACACCTTC. Its protein is CASSGDIYGYTF. V and J are TRBV2 and TRBJ1-2; D gene uncertain. From germline, CDR1 is SNHLY and CDR2 FYNNEI. CDR3 size: 12 residues. V was pared by 4 bases and J by 4 bases, with 7 bases between.

This chain connects TRBV9 to TRBJ2-3; D might be TRBD2 (5 bases). This CDR3 contains 14 residues. Deletions cut 6 bases from V and 2 bases from J, with 13 bases between. Germline V gene lookup returns CDR1 SGDLS and CDR2 YYNGEE. The CDR3 loop reads CASTRSGNTDTQYF. In DNA form, the CDR3 reads TGTGCCAGCACCCGCTCCGGGAACACAGATACGCAGTATTTT.